This T cell receptor beta chain was retrieved from a study of blood T cells in healthy people across ages. Remarks on this clonotype: Its antigen is currently unknown. A junction boundary mismatches the germline segment, possibly from a read error.

The study's findings and limits: Naive CD4+ cell counts and diversity both ran higher in long-lived than in aged donors.

Germline CDR1 and CDR2: SGHTA and FQGNSA. The CDR3 spans 14 residues. Primed by a sample-barcoded 5' primer and a J-beta primer mix, a second PCR proceeded for about 7 to 11 cycles. One entry per CDR3 protein results from TCRdb running MiXCR on the 5' RACE reads. This sample has roughly 1,800,000 distinct CDR3 sequences, with about 50% found just once. The J gene is TRBJ1-2, the V gene TRBV7-2; D is unresolved. This clonotype was obtained from a woman in her 40s in good health. Sequencing was done on a sample of blood. CDR3 residues: CARSYGVNLDGYTF. The CDR3 region has the DNA TGTGCCCGCAGCTACGGGGTCAACTTGGATGGCTACACCTTC.